This T cell receptor (beta chain) appears in the sequencing data of a study of blood T cell repertoires in COVID-19 (dated by TCRdb to the early 2020s). Background on the whole study: Collaborator samples came from the United States, Italy and Spain and covered acute and convalescent phases of COVID-19. The material from the prospective study consisted of cDNA or gDNA derived from T cells, B-cell-depleted T cells, or PBMCs. Deeply sampled blood TCRbeta repertoires from subjects exposed to, actively infected with, or recovered from COVID-19 were included in the dataset. The repertoires were released in a freely available public database intended as a resource for research on the immune response to SARS-CoV-2. The samples were drawn from the first 160 participants of the ongoing ImmuneRACE study and from some 1,300 subjects provided by 6 global collaborators. Nearly every sample came with metadata listing a de-identified subject ID, COVID-19 status, age in years and sex. Where HLA class I and class II types were available, the types were taken from metadata supplied by the sample provider, not from assay-based typing. Points the paper makes about the study in general: The quantity of clinical and demographic metadata differed by source and by participant and was supplied without curation.

The collaborating institutions used their own protocols to collect whole blood in K2EDTA tubes. For TCRbeta analysis, collaborators shipped samples as frozen whole blood, isolated PBMCs, or DNA extracted from either of those sample types. For this clone: Its antigen is not yet known. Nothing much larger sits one base from this clone, and base qualities are not available.

TCRbeta CDR3 regions were amplified from genomic DNA by means of the immunoSEQ Assay, a bias-controlled multiplex PCR. The original methods were these. The number of nucleated cells in each sample was estimated by amplification of reference gene primers within the assay. Sequence reads were collapsed and filtered to measure the absolute abundance of every unique TCRbeta CDR3 rearrangement. For each sample, productive Simpson clonality was calculated by taking the square root of Simpson's diversity index across productive rearrangements. TCRdb mirrors the immuneACCESS table, restricted to in-frame sequences. Some clones are absent from its copies; in checked studies, under half trace to an unresolved V gene, and the reason for the others is unknown. V and J calls plus clone size are reproduced from that table; the DNA served to infer D and trimming. The sample yields about 140,000 clones; 88% were counted once. The ten largest make up 1.5% of the sample.

V has 0 bases trimmed and J has 4 bases trimmed; junction bases matching no gene number 10. The CDR3 contains 18 residues, cysteine and phenylalanine counted. The only DNA kept is the CDR3, 54 bases in frame from the first base. Per the germline V gene (reference sequence), SEHNR is the CDR1 and FQNEAQ is the CDR2. This clonotype was sampled from a woman aged 60 to 75 with acute or convalescent COVID-19. Material for sequencing was peripheral blood. Here the chain combines TRBV7-9 and TRBJ2-1; the central 9 bases match TRBD2. The CDR3 in this case is CASSLARTGSGGYNEQFF. The nucleotides are TGTGCCAGCAGCTTAGCGAGGACTGGTAGCGGGGGTTACAATGAGCAGTTCTTC.